The 20 T cell receptor beta chains reported below all come from one sample, sequenced in a study of blood T cells in healthy people across ages. Primed by a sample-barcoded 5' primer and a J-beta primer mix, a second PCR proceeded for roughly 6 to 12 cycles. Via MiXCR, TCRdb re-called the 5' RACE reads, giving one row per CDR3 protein. The sample consists of 800,000 to 950,000 distinct CDR3 sequences, about 28% of them appearing once. Separately, the same data were catalogued under a study of T cells of mothers and their children.

The sample consisted of blood. The receptors derive from a middle-aged woman in good health.

The table lists this clonotype with many counts. The chain combines TRBV6-1 with TRBJ1-5; TRBD1 might be the D (5 bases). The V and J ends lost 6 bases and 6 bases respectively, with 18 bases between them. Germline V gene data show CDR1 as MNHNS and CDR2 as SASEGT. The CDR3 loop spans 15 amino acids. The CDR3 loop reads CASSATGRLSQPQHF. CDR3 DNA: TGTGCCAGCAGCGCCACGGGACGGCTTAGTCAGCCCCAGCATTTT.

The chain combines TRBV27 with TRBJ2-5; D is unresolved. Germline V gene lookup returns CDR1 MNHEY and CDR2 SMNVEV (reference sequence). V was cut by 3 bases and J by 2 bases, with 7 bases left in between. The CDR3 is made up of 13 amino acids. Written as DNA, the CDR3 is TGTGCCAGCAGTTTGAAGGCACAAGAGACCCAGTACTTC. It translates to CASSLKAQETQYF.

The chain uses TRBV12-3 or TRBV12-4 and TRBJ2-5; 7 bases align to TRBD2. Matching the DNA end better, TRBJ2-1 makes the J call doubtful. This CDR3 is built from 11 residues. The CDR3 loop is CASTGGETQFF. CDR3 DNA sequence: TGTGCCAGCACGGGGGGAGAGACCCAGTTCTTC.

This chain uses TRBV2 with TRBJ2-2, with 7 positions matching TRBD1. The V gene's germline CDR1 is SNHLY and CDR2 FYNNEI. V lost 6 bases to trimming and J lost 4 bases; unmatched junction nucleotides: 11. This CDR3 comprises 16 residues. The CDR3 loop is CASSLTGAVATGELFF. CDR3 in DNA: TGTGCCAGCAGCCTCACAGGGGCGGTTGCCACCGGGGAGCTGTTTTTT.

For this clonotype: A junction boundary mismatches the germline segment, possibly from a read error. The CDR3, as DNA: TGTGCCGGCAGCTTAGGGGTACGTGAAGCTTTCTTT. Protein: CAGSLGVREAFF. V gene TRBV7-2 combines with J gene TRBJ1-1; D is possibly TRBD1 (5 bases). The germline CDR1 and CDR2 sequences are SGHTA and FQGNSA. The CDR3 extends over 12 amino acids.

This clonotype was observed at least ten times. This chain uses TRBV6-4 with TRBJ2-1; 7 bases fit TRBD2. The CDR3 totals 14 residues. Unmatched junction bases numbered 2, after V lost 2 bases and J lost 4 bases. Germline assignment: CDR1 MRHNA and CDR2 SNTAGT. The CDR3 nucleotides read TGTGCCAGCAGTGACGGCGGGGGATACAATGAGCAGTTCTTC. Translating gives CASSDGGGYNEQFF.

This clonotype was found once. This rearrangement joins TRBV12-3 or TRBV12-4 to TRBJ2-7; D is perhaps TRBD1 (6 bases). This CDR3 contains 14 residues. V lost 1 base, J lost 5 bases, and 12 bases lay in between. As DNA, the CDR3 is TGTGCCAGCAGTTTAGAGGTACAGGGCAACGAGCAGTACTTC. This translates into CASSLEVQGNEQYF.

In its sample, this clonotype was seen a few times. The chain is built from TRBV4-1 and TRBJ1-5; D ambiguous. Germline V CDR1 and CDR2: MGHRA, YSYEKL. Trimming cost V 2 bases and J 9 bases, with 17 bases left between them. The CDR3 sequence is 15 residues long. CDR3 sequence reads: CASSQFKTAAGPQHF. For the CDR3, the DNA is TGCGCCAGCAGCCAATTCAAAACCGCGGCGGGGCCCCAGCATTTT.

This clonotype was observed a few times. The rearrangement links TRBV7-2 to TRBJ2-7; 8 positions match TRBD2. V shed 0 bases, J shed 8 bases, and the junction held 9 bases outside the gene matches. The CDR3 contains 15 residues. The germline V gene has CDR1 SGHTA and CDR2 FQGNSA. CDR3 sequence: CASSLAPTSGGQQYF. The CDR3 bases are TGTGCCAGCAGCTTAGCGCCGACAAGCGGGGGTCAGCAGTACTTC.

This clonotype has just a few counts. V gene TRBV7-2 combines with J gene TRBJ2-3; TRBD1 or TRBD2 may be the D gene (5 bases each). The CDR3 consists of 12 residues. Deletions cut 5 bases from V and 11 bases from J, with 14 bases between. Germline V gives CDR1 SGHTA, CDR2 FQGNSA. As DNA, the CDR3 is TGTGCCAGCAGCGCCGCACTAGACAGGCAGTATTTT. As protein: CASSAALDRQYF. The whole variable domain, filled in from reference TRBV7-2 and TRBJ2-3, reads GAGVSQSPSNKVTEKGKDVELRCDPISGHTALYWYRQSLGQGLEFLIYFQGNSAPDKSGLPSDRFSAERTGGSVSTLTIQRTQQEDSAVYLCASSAALDRQYFGPGTRLTVL.

The gene calls are TRBV4-1 and TRBJ1-1; the match to TRBD1 covers 7 bases. CDR3 size: 17 residues. V shed 3 bases, J shed 4 bases, and the junction held 14 bases outside the gene matches. CDR1 is MGHRA and CDR2 is YSYEKL in the germline V gene. The CDR3 here is CASSHVGTASIPTEAFF. The CDR3 bases are TGCGCCAGCAGCCACGTTGGGACAGCCTCTATTCCCACTGAAGCTTTCTTT.

This clonotype was seen more than once but under ten times. The chain combines TRBV3-1 with TRBJ1-1; D ambiguous. This CDR3 is built from 13 residues. V lost 1 base, J lost 4 bases, and 7 bases lay in between. Germline V gene lookup returns CDR1 LGHDT and CDR2 YNNKEL (reference sequence). The CDR3 loop is CASSQVTTTEAFF. CDR3 bases: TGTGCCAGCAGCCAAGTCACTACCACTGAAGCTTTCTTT. The full variable domain, with the rest looked up from reference TRBV3-1 and TRBJ1-1, is DTAVSQTPKYLVTQMGNDKSIKCEQNLGHDTMYWYKQDSKKFLKIMFSYNNKELIINETVPNRFSPKSPDKAHLNLHINSLELGDSAVYFCASSQVTTTEAFFGQGTRLTVV.

Turning to this clonotype: A clone one base away is much larger, so this may be a read error. CDR3 nucleotides: TGTGCCAGCAGTTGCTCACGACAGGGGGCGAAATCCTACGAGCAGTACTTC. This sequence encodes CASSCSRQGAKSYEQYF. The chain has TRBV6-5 and TRBJ2-7, with 10 positions matching TRBD1. The CDR3 loop spans 17 amino acids. V lost 4 bases, J lost 1 base, and 10 bases stayed unmatched. Per the germline V gene, CDR1 is MNHEY and CDR2 is SVGAGI.

This rearrangement joins TRBV4-3 to TRBJ2-6; D remains unclear. This CDR3 has 14 amino acids. The V end was cut by 4 bases, the J end by 7 bases, with 11 bases between. Looked up from germline, CDR1 is LGHNA and CDR2 is YSLEER. CDR3 DNA sequence: TGCGCCAGCAGCCCCTCAAGTCTAGCCAACGTCCTGACTTTC. It specifies CASSPSSLANVLTF.

The chain has TRBV12-3 or TRBV12-4 and TRBJ2-2, with TRBD2 matching over 15 bases. This CDR3 comprises 19 residues. The J segment lost 6 bases and the V segment lost 3 bases, leaving 11 bases of the junction unmatched. The DNA for the CDR3 is TGTGCCAGCAGTTTTAGGACTAGCGGGGGGGCGCTCTCACCCGGGGAGCTGTTTTTT. It encodes CASSFRTSGGALSPGELFF.

This clonotype was counted many times. This chain connects TRBV15 to TRBJ2-5, with 7 nucleotides matching TRBD1. Losses at the gene ends were 6 bases for V and 3 bases for J; bases not matched to a gene: 13. Germline-derived CDR1 and CDR2 are LNHNV and YYDKDF (reference sequence). The CDR3 totals 16 residues. The CDR3 nucleotides read TGTGCCACCAGATCCCTTTGGGACAGCCAAAAAGAGACCCAGTACTTC. Protein sequence: CATRSLWDSQKETQYF.

This chain links TRBV3-1 with TRBJ2-4; D unclear. Germline V CDR1 and CDR2: LGHDT, YNNKEL (reference sequence). The V end was cut by 1 base, the J end by 1 base, with 14 bases between. The CDR3 is 17 amino acids. This chain's CDR3 is CASSQGYSGDAKNIQYF. As DNA, the CDR3 is TGTGCCAGCAGCCAAGGCTACAGTGGTGATGCCAAAAACATTCAGTACTTC. The variable domain in full, completed from reference TRBV3-1 and TRBJ2-4, reads DTAVSQTPKYLVTQMGNDKSIKCEQNLGHDTMYWYKQDSKKFLKIMFSYNNKELIINETVPNRFSPKSPDKAHLNLHINSLELGDSAVYFCASSQGYSGDAKNIQYFGAGTRLSVL.

The chain carries TRBV4-2 and TRBJ1-1; D not resolved. The CDR3 covers 17 residues. Germline lookup yields CDR1 LGHNA and CDR2 YNFKEQ. Trimming removed 0 bases at V and 4 bases at J, with 18 bases between. The CDR3 DNA reads TGTGCCAGCAGCCAAGATTATTACGCGGCGGGAGGCACTGAAGCTTTCTTT. This gives the protein CASSQDYYAAGGTEAFF.

This clonotype was counted at least ten times. This rearrangement joins TRBV11-1 to TRBJ2-7; TRBD2 matches 9 bases. The CDR3 consists of 16 residues. Germline lookup yields CDR1 SGHAT and CDR2 FQDESV (reference sequence). The J segment lost 2 bases and the V segment lost 0 bases, leaving 5 bases of the junction unmatched. DNA of the CDR3: TGTGCCAGCAGCTTAGCGGGAGCGGGGGGAACCTACGAGCAGTACTTC. Translating it yields CASSLAGAGGTYEQYF.

The chain carries TRBV3-1 and TRBJ1-6; 9 nucleotides match TRBD1. Germline loops: CDR1 LGHDT, CDR2 YNNKEL (reference sequence). This CDR3 comprises 15 residues. The trim removed 7 bases at V and 10 bases at J, leaving 11 bases unmatched. This CDR3 reads CASKPTGTGHSPLHF. CDR3 DNA sequence: TGTGCCAGCAAACCCACCGGGACAGGGCACTCACCCCTCCACTTT. Full variable domain (missing parts from reference TRBV3-1 and TRBJ1-6): DTAVSQTPKYLVTQMGNDKSIKCEQNLGHDTMYWYKQDSKKFLKIMFSYNNKELIINETVPNRFSPKSPDKAHLNLHINSLELGDSAVYFCASKPTGTGHSPLHFGNGTRLTVT.